One and the same sample provided the 6 T cell receptor beta chains below, sequenced in a study of cytomegalovirus exposure and HLA in healthy donors. Produced via immunoSEQ multiplex PCR; TCRdb's table is partial and in-frame only. The sample has about 240,000 clones; more than 75% are singletons. Sequencing was performed on PBMCs. The receptor source for this set is a woman aged 25-40 years in good health and CMV-seropositive.

This chain links TRBV7-9 with TRBJ2-1, with D perhaps matching TRBD1 (5 bases). CDR3 length equals 13 residues. The ends were cut back, 0 bases at V and 7 bases at J, with 7 bases in the middle. Germline V gene lookup returns CDR1 SEHNR and CDR2 FQNEAQ (reference sequence). The CDR3 is CASSLANRNEQFF. The CDR3, as DNA: TGTGCCAGCAGCTTAGCAAACAGGAATGAGCAGTTCTTC.

CDR3 nucleotides: TGTGCCAGCAGTACAAGACAGTTTGCAACTAATGAAAAACTGTTTTTT. This codes for CASSTRQFATNEKLFF. This rearrangement joins TRBV27 to TRBJ1-4; a weak D match, TRBD1 (5 bases). CDR1 MNHEY and CDR2 SMNVEV come from the germline V gene (reference sequence). V was shortened by 5 bases and J by 0 bases, with 13 bases between the two germline ends. The CDR3 is made up of 16 amino acids. Combining the CDR3 with reference TRBV27 and TRBJ1-4 gives the whole variable domain EAQVTQNPRYLITVTGKKLTVTCSQNMNHEYMSWYRQDPGLGLRQIYYSMNVEVTDKGDVPEGYKVSRKEKRNFPLILESPSPNQTSLYFCASSTRQFATNEKLFFGSGTQLSVL.

J is TRBJ2-2 and V is TRBV7-3; 7 bases are a match to TRBD2. Germline V lookup: CDR1 SGHTA, CDR2 FQGTGA. V lost 5 bases to trimming and J lost 1 base; unmatched junction nucleotides: 7. The CDR3 loop spans 16 amino acids. CDR3 amino acids: CASSLTLAVNTGELFF. DNA of the CDR3: TGTGCCAGCAGCCTCACCCTAGCGGTGAACACCGGGGAGCTGTTTTTT.

This chain uses TRBV29-1 with TRBJ2-5; 8 bases align to TRBD2. The CDR3 is 12 residues long. Germline V gene sequence: CDR1 SQVTM, CDR2 ANQGSEA. Unmatched junction bases numbered 0, after V lost 1 base and J lost 5 bases. The CDR3 sequence is CSVEASGETQYF. The CDR3 region has the DNA TGCAGCGTTGAAGCTAGCGGGGAGACCCAGTACTTC. Using reference TRBV29-1 and TRBJ2-5 for the parts outside the CDR3, the full variable domain is SAVISQKPSRDICQRGTSLTIQCQVDSQVTMMFWYRQQPGQSLTLIATANQGSEATYESGFVIDKFPISRPNLTFSTLTVSNMSPEDSSIYLCSVEASGETQYFGPGTRLLVL.

The chain couples TRBV6-1 to TRBJ2-5; 9 bases are shared with TRBD2. Germline-derived CDR1 and CDR2 are MNHNS and SASEGT. V was pared by 1 base and J by 5 bases, with 17 bases of the junction left unmatched. The length of the CDR3 is 19 residues. The CDR3 coding sequence is TGTGCCAGCAGTGAAGTACTCTGGGGCGGGAGGGCGTGGATGGAGACCCAGTACTTC. This translates into CASSEVLWGGRAWMETQYF.

CDR3 sequence: CASSQKTGGTQPQHF. The CDR3 nucleotides read TGTGCCAGCTCACAAAAGACCGGGGGAACACAGCCCCAGCATTTT. The chain joins TRBV18 to TRBJ1-5, with D perhaps matching TRBD1 (5 bases). Germline V gene lookup returns CDR1 KGHSH and CDR2 LQKENI. This CDR3 is built from 15 residues. V gave up 4 bases and J gave up 7 bases, with 17 bases separating them. Looking up the rest from reference TRBV18 and TRBJ1-5 gives the full variable domain: NAGVMQNPRHLVRRRGQEARLRCSPMKGHSHVYWYRQLPEEGLKFMVYLQKENIIDESGMPKERFSAEFPKEGPSILRIQQVVRGDSAAYFCASSQKTGGTQPQHFGDGTRLSIL.